This passage covers 29 T cell receptor beta chains from one sample sequenced in a study of cytomegalovirus exposure and HLA in healthy donors (dated by TCRdb to about 2017). Library preparation was by the immunoSEQ multiplex PCR assay. The multiplex PCR relied on a mix of 60 forward primers for TCR Vbeta segments and 13 reverse primers for TCR Jbeta segments. TCRdb obtained this table from immuneACCESS and retained in-frame rearrangements with V and J assigned. These tables miss some clones; where compared with another copy, unresolved V genes account for less than half of the shortfall, and the remainder is unexplained. The table for this sample shows 41,000 or so clones. The top ten clonotypes cover more than 5.5% of the sample. The source material was PBMCs. These receptors were obtained from a man aged 25 to 40 in good health and CMV-seronegative.

On this clone: One junction end does not reproduce the germline sequence, and a read error may be involved. The chain links TRBV2 to TRBJ1-6; 7 bases align to TRBD1. Per the germline V gene, CDR1 is SNHLY and CDR2 is FYNNEI. The CDR3 has 11 residues. As DNA, the CDR3 is TGTGCCAGCAGTTCCCGGGGACAGTTCGACTTT. Its translation is CASSSRGQFDF.

V is TRBV6-5 and J is TRBJ2-5; perhaps TRBD2 as D (5 bases). The CDR3 sequence is 13 residues long. The V end lost 6 bases, the J end lost 5 bases, and 13 bases lay between the germline ends. The germline gives CDR1 MNHEY, CDR2 SVGAGI. CDR3 sequence: CASSTRMGETQYF. As DNA, the CDR3 is TGTGCCAGCAGCACTAGAATGGGCGAGACCCAGTACTTC.

This chain links TRBV7-9 with TRBJ2-3; 12 bases agree with TRBD2. There are 16 residues in the CDR3. With 5 bases clipped from V and 3 bases from J, the junction kept 6 bases outside the gene matches. From germline, CDR1 is SEHNR and CDR2 FQNEAQ (reference sequence). The CDR3 coding sequence is TGTGCCAGCAGCCTACTAGCGGGGGGCGTTACAGATACGCAGTATTTT. Its protein is CASSLLAGGVTDTQYF.

The chain couples TRBV4-2 to TRBJ2-1, with TRBD2 matching 7 bases. CDR1 and CDR2 from the germline V gene are LGHNA and YNFKEQ. The CDR3 consists of 16 residues. J was trimmed by 5 bases and V by 3 bases; bases with no gene match: 10. This chain's CDR3 is CASSHREGSVDNEQFF. DNA for the CDR3: TGTGCCAGCAGCCATAGGGAGGGTAGCGTCGACAATGAGCAGTTCTTC.

This chain uses TRBV7-9 with TRBJ1-5; D may be TRBD1 (5 bases). The CDR3 length is 17 residues. V lost 1 base to trimming and J lost 2 bases, with 15 bases between them. The germline V gene has CDR1 SEHNR and CDR2 FQNEAQ (reference sequence). The CDR3 region is CASSLGAGLFGNQPQHF. For the CDR3, the DNA is TGTGCCAGCAGCTTAGGTGCGGGACTTTTTGGCAATCAGCCCCAGCATTTT.

The gene calls are TRBV5-1 and TRBJ1-1, with D uncertain. Germline CDR1 and CDR2: SGHRS and YFSETQ. The germline V and J ends were trimmed by 1 base and 2 bases, with 15 bases remaining between them. The CDR3 length is 16 residues. The CDR3 region has the DNA TGCGCCAGCAGCTTGTGGCGGAGCGTCAACAACACTGAAGCTTTCTTT. It is translated as CASSLWRSVNNTEAFF.

DNA of the CDR3: TGTGCCAGCGGGCGACAGAGCAATCAGCCCCAGCATTTT. It specifies CASGRQSNQPQHF. V usage is TRBV6-5 and J usage is TRBJ1-5, with TRBD1 as a possible D gene (5 bases). Germline V CDR1 and CDR2: MNHEY, SVGAGI. Trimming cost V 8 bases and J 1 base, with 9 bases left between them. The CDR3 spans 13 residues.

The CDR3 DNA reads as TGTGCCAGCAGTGGCCGACAGGGAACGACGCGGATCTATGGCTACACCTTC. Its translation is CASSGRQGTTRIYGYTF. J is TRBJ1-2 and V is TRBV6-1, with 7 bases identical to TRBD1. The CDR3 has 17 residues. The V gene end was trimmed by 4 bases and the J gene end by 4 bases; junction bases not matched to a gene: 15. Germline CDR1 is MNHNS and CDR2 is SASEGT.

V usage is TRBV7-6 and J usage is TRBJ2-5, with 8 bases lining up with TRBD2. The germline V gene encodes CDR1 SGHVS and CDR2 FNYEAQ. V gave up 1 base and J gave up 1 base; unmatched junction bases: 5. The CDR3 is made up of 16 amino acids. The CDR3 loop is CASSLELAGSQETQYF. CDR3 DNA sequence: TGTGCCAGCAGCTTAGAGTTAGCGGGGTCCCAAGAGACCCAGTACTTC. Based on the CDR3 plus reference TRBV7-6 and TRBJ2-5, the full variable domain is GAGVSQSPRYKVTKRGQDVALRCDPISGHVSLYWYRQALGQGPEFLTYFNYEAQQDKSGLPNDRFSAERPEGSISTLTIQRTEQRDSAMYRCASSLELAGSQETQYFGPGTRLLVL.

The V gene is TRBV18, the J gene TRBJ1-1; D may be TRBD1 (5 bases). There are 17 residues in the CDR3. With 8 bases removed from V and 0 bases from J, the gap between germline ends came to 22 bases. Germline values: CDR1 KGHSH, CDR2 LQKENI. This chain's CDR3 is CASNQAKGGHLNTEAFF. The CDR3 DNA sequence: TGTGCCAGCAATCAGGCCAAAGGTGGACACCTGAACACTGAAGCTTTCTTT.

This chain uses TRBV5-1 with TRBJ1-4; maybe TRBD1 (6 bases). This CDR3 has 14 residues. Germline CDR1 SGHRS, CDR2 YFSETQ. The ends were cut back, 2 bases at V and 5 bases at J, with 10 bases in the middle. In nucleotides, the CDR3 is TGCGCCAGCAGCTTACAGGGCCGGAATGAAAAACTGTTTTTT. As protein: CASSLQGRNEKLFF.

This chain links TRBV11-2 with TRBJ1-2; 8 bases fit TRBD1. Germline V gene lookup returns CDR1 SGHAT and CDR2 FQNNGV. With 5 bases clipped from V and 8 bases from J, the junction kept 4 bases outside the gene matches. The CDR3 runs to 12 residues. For the CDR3, the DNA is TGTGCCAGCAGCCTACAGGGGGGAGGCTACACCTTC. Its protein is CASSLQGGGYTF.

The chain has TRBV7-9 and TRBJ1-1, with a tentative D call TRBD1 (6 bases). The CDR3 runs to 15 residues. CDR1 is SEHNR and CDR2 is FQNEAQ in the germline V gene (reference sequence). The V and J ends lost 11 bases and 2 bases respectively, with 21 bases between them. The CDR3 region is CAGRTQQGVNTEAFF. The CDR3 DNA sequence: TGTGCCGGCCGTACTCAACAGGGCGTCAACACTGAAGCTTTCTTT.

The chain couples TRBV7-9 to TRBJ2-7, with D perhaps TRBD1 (5 bases). Germline-derived CDR1 and CDR2 are SEHNR and FQNEAQ (reference sequence). The CDR3 spans 14 residues. Trimming shortened V by 6 bases and J by 1 base, and 13 bases separated the two germline ends. CDR3: CASRLGQGSYEQYF. CDR3 nucleotide sequence: TGTGCCAGCAGGCTAGGTCAGGGTTCCTACGAGCAGTACTTC.

This chain uses TRBV6-5 with TRBJ2-5; D remains ambiguous. This CDR3 is 11 amino acids long. Germline V gives CDR1 MNHEY, CDR2 SVGAGI. The V and J ends lost 8 bases and 3 bases respectively, with 7 bases between them. CDR3 nucleotides: TGTGCCAGCCTCGAGGAAGAGACCCAGTACTTC. It encodes CASLEEETQYF.

V usage is TRBV5-1 and J usage is TRBJ2-3; 7 bases agree with TRBD1. Germline V gives CDR1 SGHRS, CDR2 YFSETQ. V lost 7 bases and J lost 5; bases outside the gene matches: 10. The CDR3 is 14 residues long. In nucleotides, the CDR3 is TGCGCCAGCGGCCGGGAAAGGGGGCAAGATACGCAGTATTTT. Translated, it gives CASGRERGQDTQYF.

The V and J genes are TRBV2 and TRBJ2-7; the match to TRBD1 covers 8 bases. There are 18 residues in the CDR3. The germline V gene has CDR1 SNHLY and CDR2 FYNNEI. Trimming cost V 3 bases and J 2 bases; bases outside gene matches: 15. CDR3 nucleotides: TGTGCCAGCAGTGACGGGACAGGTAGACCCAAACACCCCTACGAGCAGTACTTC. Translation: CASSDGTGRPKHPYEQYF.

The CDR3: CASSIAFFRTRNTEAFF. For the CDR3, the DNA is TGTGCCAGTAGTATAGCTTTTTTTAGGACAAGGAACACTGAAGCTTTCTTT. The chain recombines TRBV19 with TRBJ1-1, with D possibly being TRBD1 (5 bases). Trimming removed 1 base from V and 1 base from J, with 16 bases in between. CDR1 is LNHDA and CDR2 is SQIVND in the germline V gene (reference sequence). The CDR3 extends over 17 amino acids.

The V call is TRBV6-5, the J call TRBJ1-2; 8 nucleotides agree with TRBD1. CDR1 and CDR2 from the germline V gene are MNHEY and SVGAGI. The CDR3 has 12 residues. Losses at the gene ends were 6 bases for V and 5 bases for J; bases not matched to a gene: 2. CDR3 loop: CASSRQGYGYTF. CDR3 DNA: TGTGCCAGCAGCCGACAGGGGTATGGCTACACCTTC.

The chain recombines TRBV2 with TRBJ1-1; D is uncertain. V was pared by 0 bases and J by 1 base, with 9 bases between. Germline CDR1 is SNHLY and CDR2 is FYNNEI. The CDR3 sequence is 15 residues long. The CDR3, as DNA: TGTGCCAGCAGTGAAGCGCTGAGGTGGAACACTGAAGCTTTCTTT. Protein sequence: CASSEALRWNTEAFF.

The V call is TRBV19, the J call TRBJ2-1; TRBD2 matches at 14 bases. Trimming removed 5 bases from V and 12 bases from J; junction bases left unmatched: 12. CDR3 length equals 16 residues. The germline gives CDR1 LNHDA, CDR2 SQIVND (reference sequence). The CDR3 nucleotides read TGTGCCAGTAGTGAGACTAGCGGGAGGGCCATGGGAAGGCAGTTCTTC. This codes for CASSETSGRAMGRQFF. The whole variable domain, remainder taken from reference TRBV19 and TRBJ2-1, is DGGITQSPKYLFRKEGQNVTLSCEQNLNHDAMYWYRQDPGQGLRLIYYSQIVNDFQKGDIAEGYSVSREKKESFPLTVTSAQKNPTAFYLCASSETSGRAMGRQFFGPGTRLTVL.

This chain joins TRBV10-3 and TRBJ2-2, with no clear D. Germline V gene sequence: CDR1 ENHRY, CDR2 SYGVKD. The CDR3 totals 13 residues. The germline V and J ends were trimmed by 0 bases and 5 bases, with 4 bases remaining between them. The CDR3 region has the DNA TGTGCCATCAGTGAGTCGGCAACCGGGGAGCTGTTTTTT. Translation: CAISESATGELFF.

The chain combines TRBV6-5 with TRBJ2-3, with D perhaps matching TRBD1 (6 bases). V was trimmed by 0 bases and J by 2 bases, leaving 9 bases between them. From germline, CDR1 is MNHEY and CDR2 SVGAGI. The CDR3 loop spans 15 amino acids. The CDR3: CASSYSGHNTDTQYF. CDR3 coding DNA: TGTGCCAGCAGTTACTCGGGACACAACACAGATACGCAGTATTTT.

The genes are TRBV29-1 and TRBJ2-5; weak D call: TRBD1 (6 bases). CDR3 length: 13 residues. V lost 3 bases and J lost 2, with 10 bases in between. Germline loops: CDR1 SQVTM, CDR2 ANQGSEA. This chain's CDR3 is CSVDGGGQETQYF. CDR3 coding DNA: TGCAGCGTTGATGGGGGCGGGCAAGAGACCCAGTACTTC.

The rearrangement uses TRBV30 and TRBJ1-5; D is undetermined. This CDR3 spans 13 amino acids. Germline V gene lookup returns CDR1 GTSNPN and CDR2 SVGIG (reference sequence). V was clipped by 2 bases and J by 5 bases, with 10 bases between them. The CDR3: CAWSLDIDQPQHF. CDR3 in DNA: TGTGCCTGGAGTCTTGACATTGATCAGCCCCAGCATTTT.

The chain links TRBV6-5 to TRBJ2-7, with D perhaps matching TRBD2 (5 bases). Germline CDR1 is MNHEY and CDR2 is SVGAGI. V was pared by 6 bases and J by 6 bases, with 15 bases between. The CDR3 totals 13 residues. CDR3 protein: CASRTGLGSEQYF. For the CDR3, the DNA is TGTGCCAGCAGGACTGGACTGGGAAGCGAGCAGTACTTC.

The rearrangement uses TRBV5-6 and TRBJ1-2, with no clear D. Germline CDR1 and CDR2: SGHDT and YYEEEE. There are 13 residues in the CDR3. Trimming removed 6 bases from V and 8 bases from J, with 17 bases in between. CDR3 in DNA: TGTGCCAGCACCGATGGAGGCGTTGAGGGCTACACCTTC. The encoded protein is CASTDGGVEGYTF.

A remark on this clone: This specimen includes other DNA sequences encoding the same CDR3. V usage is TRBV30 and J usage is TRBJ1-1; a weak D match, TRBD1 (6 bases). Trimming took off 0 bases at V and 1 base at J, with 12 bases between the two ends. The germline V gene encodes CDR1 GTSNPN and CDR2 SVGIG (reference sequence). The CDR3 is 15 residues long. The CDR3, as DNA: TGTGCCTGGAGTGTATTTGGACAGTGGAACACTGAAGCTTTCTTT. Protein: CAWSVFGQWNTEAFF.

The rearrangement links TRBV7-9 to TRBJ2-3; D remains ambiguous. Germline CDR1 is SEHNR and CDR2 is FQNEAQ (reference sequence). V was pared by 7 bases and J by 2 bases, with 16 bases between. The length of the CDR3 is 15 residues. The CDR3 DNA reads TGTGCCAGCACCGGCACAGCCAGTAACACAGATACGCAGTATTTT. Protein: CASTGTASNTDTQYF.